This T cell receptor beta chain was obtained from a study of blood T cell repertoires in COVID-19. Original data processing: Cell counts per sample came from amplifying reference gene primers. This table comes from immunoSEQ multiplex PCR, and its TCRdb copy is limited to in-frame clones, with some not included. V and J calls plus clone size are reproduced from that table; the DNA served to infer D and trimming. The sample lists about 250,000 clones; roughly 86% were seen once. The TCR was taken from a woman aged 30 to 39 with acute or convalescent COVID-19. Sequencing was done on a sample of peripheral blood.

CDR3 DNA: TGTGCCAGCAGCTTAGCGGGACAGGGTGACTACACCTTC. As protein: CASSLAGQGDYTF. The rearrangement joins TRBV7-2 to TRBJ1-2; 9 bases align to TRBD1. V gave up 0 bases and J gave up 10 bases; unmatched junction bases: 3. CDR1 SGHTA and CDR2 FQGNSA come from the germline V gene. The CDR3 totals 13 residues.